Sequencing of this T cell receptor beta chain was carried out in a study of blood T cell repertoires in COVID-19. Study summary: Acute and convalescent COVID-19 samples came from the United States, Italy and Spain. The analysed material was cDNA or gDNA that came from T cells, B-cell-depleted T cells, or PBMCs.

CDR3 length equals 13 residues. The V gene's germline CDR1 is MGHRA and CDR2 YSYEKL. Trimming at V came to 7 bases and at J to 4 bases, leaving 5 bases not matched to a gene. Authors' methods: Reference gene primer amplification gave nucleated cell count estimates. Method: immunoSEQ multiplex PCR; TCRdb's copy keeps in-frame clones and lacks some. V and J calls and clone size come straight from that table; D and trimming were deduced from the DNA. The repertoire consists of under 250,000 clones, with 80% to 85% occurring once and the leading ten covering around 4.4%. Sequences were obtained from peripheral blood. The origin of this receptor is a man aged 50-60 years with active or convalescent COVID-19. This chain uses TRBV4-1 with TRBJ1-1, with TRBD1 matching 8 bases. The CDR3 sequence: CASTGTGGTEAFF. In DNA form, the CDR3 reads TGCGCCAGCACCGGGACAGGTGGCACTGAAGCTTTCTTT.